This note documents a single T cell receptor (beta chain) sequence. The data belong to a study of blood T cell repertoires in COVID-19. Study background: The United States, Italy and Spain were the sources of the acute and convalescent COVID-19 samples. The cDNA or gDNA used as material had been derived from T cells, B-cell-depleted T cells, or PBMCs.

Clones were sequenced by immunoSEQ multiplex PCR, and TCRdb holds only the in-frame ones, with some missing. There are about 430,000 clones in the sample; roughly 88% occur only once, and around 0.95% lies in the top ten. Cohorts were determined from participant-reported clinical history. Germline V gives CDR1 GTSNPN, CDR2 SVGIG (reference sequence). J lost 5 bases, V lost 2 bases, and 18 bases had no gene match. The CDR3 is 18 residues long. The sequence came from a young woman with acute COVID-19. The chain joins TRBV30 to TRBJ2-3; TRBD1 aligns across 8 bases. Sequencing was carried out using PBMCs or T cells enriched from blood (not recorded which). The chain's CDR3 is CAWSRTLGQGVGRDTQYF. The CDR3 nucleotides are TGTGCCTGGAGTCGAACTTTAGGACAGGGTGTGGGTAGAGATACGCAGTATTTT.